The present T cell receptor (beta chain) was sequenced within a study of cytomegalovirus exposure and HLA in healthy donors. Study results and limitations: TCR sequences were mostly rare, though some public TCRs occurred in many donors. Later on, an analysis showed TCR association rates differing by HLA locus, with DRB1 the most and HLA-C the fewest. Most of the TCR beta V segments (in an earlier analysis) were productive either about 87% or about 30% of the time.

Germline trimming cut 4 bases from V and 2 bases from J; bases unmatched to any gene: 3. Germline CDR1 LNHDA, CDR2 SQIVND (reference sequence). CDR3 length: 14 amino acids. The PCR made use of 60 Vbeta and 13 Jbeta primers. The method was immunoSEQ multiplex PCR; TCRdb's version includes in-frame clones alone and lacks a portion of them. This sample's table reports under 70,000 clones. On this clone itself: Its specificity is unknown.

This TCR was sampled from a female donor in good health and CMV-seropositive. Specimen: PBMCs. J is TRBJ1-2 and V is TRBV19, with TRBD1 matching over 8 bases. For the CDR3, the DNA is TGTGCCAGTAGTACCCAGGGGGCAAACTATGGCTACACCTTC. This gives the protein CASSTQGANYGYTF.